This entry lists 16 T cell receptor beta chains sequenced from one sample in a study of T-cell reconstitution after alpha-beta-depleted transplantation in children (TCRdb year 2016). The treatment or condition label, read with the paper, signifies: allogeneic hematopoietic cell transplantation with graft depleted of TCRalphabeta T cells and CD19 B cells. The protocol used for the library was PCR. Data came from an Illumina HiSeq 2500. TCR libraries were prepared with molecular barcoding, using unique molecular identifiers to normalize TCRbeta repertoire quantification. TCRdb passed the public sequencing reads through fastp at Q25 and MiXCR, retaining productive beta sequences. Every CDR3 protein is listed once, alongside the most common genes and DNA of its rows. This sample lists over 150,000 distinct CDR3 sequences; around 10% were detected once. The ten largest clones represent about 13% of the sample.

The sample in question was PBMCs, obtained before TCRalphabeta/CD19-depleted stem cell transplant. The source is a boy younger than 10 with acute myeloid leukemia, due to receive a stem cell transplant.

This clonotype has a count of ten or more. The CDR3 DNA follows: TGCGCCAGCAGCTTGCTAGCGGGCCGCTCCTACGAGCAGTACTTC. Translated: CASSLLAGRSYEQYF. The chain carries TRBV5-1 and TRBJ2-7, with 8 bases aligning to TRBD2. The CDR3 is made up of 15 amino acids. Germline V lookup: CDR1 SGHRS, CDR2 YFSETQ. After removal of 1 base from V and 0 bases from J, the junction contained 3 bases not matched to a gene.

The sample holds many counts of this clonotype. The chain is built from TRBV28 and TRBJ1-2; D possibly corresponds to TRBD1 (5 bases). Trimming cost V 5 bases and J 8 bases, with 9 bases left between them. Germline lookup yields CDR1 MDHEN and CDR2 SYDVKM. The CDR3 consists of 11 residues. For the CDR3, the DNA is TGTGCCAGCAGTACCTACAGGGGCTACACCTTC. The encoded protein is CASSTYRGYTF.

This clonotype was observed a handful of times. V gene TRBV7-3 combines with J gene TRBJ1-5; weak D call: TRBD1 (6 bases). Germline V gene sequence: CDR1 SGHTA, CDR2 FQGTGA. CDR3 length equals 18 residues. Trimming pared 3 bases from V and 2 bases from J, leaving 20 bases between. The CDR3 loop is CASSFVSKQGLRNQPQHF. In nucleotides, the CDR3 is TGTGCCAGCAGCTTTGTCTCGAAACAGGGTCTACGCAATCAGCCCCAGCATTTT.

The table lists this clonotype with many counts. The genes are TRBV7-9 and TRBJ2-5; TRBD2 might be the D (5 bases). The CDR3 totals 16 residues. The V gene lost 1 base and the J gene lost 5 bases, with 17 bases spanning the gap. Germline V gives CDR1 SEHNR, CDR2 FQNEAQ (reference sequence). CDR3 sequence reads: CASSLVRAPNRETQYF. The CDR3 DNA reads TGTGCCAGCAGCTTAGTGCGGGCTCCGAATAGGGAGACCCAGTACTTC.

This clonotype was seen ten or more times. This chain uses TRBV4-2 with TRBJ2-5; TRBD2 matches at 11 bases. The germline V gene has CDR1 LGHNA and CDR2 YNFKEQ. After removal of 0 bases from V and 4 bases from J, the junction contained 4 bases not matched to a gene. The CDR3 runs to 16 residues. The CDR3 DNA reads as TGTGCCAGCAGCCAAGACAGCCTAGCGGGAGGAGAGACCCAGTACTTC. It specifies CASSQDSLAGGETQYF.

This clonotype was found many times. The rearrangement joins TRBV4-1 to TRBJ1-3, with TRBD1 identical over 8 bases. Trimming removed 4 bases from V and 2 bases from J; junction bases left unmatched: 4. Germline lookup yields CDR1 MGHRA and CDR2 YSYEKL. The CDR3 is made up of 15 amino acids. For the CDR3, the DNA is TGCGCCAGCAGCCCACAGGGGGGCCCTGGAAACACCATATATTTT. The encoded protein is CASSPQGGPGNTIYF.

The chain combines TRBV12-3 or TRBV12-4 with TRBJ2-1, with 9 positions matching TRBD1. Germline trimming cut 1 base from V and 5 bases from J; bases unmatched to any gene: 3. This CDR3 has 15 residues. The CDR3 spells CASSLEQGADNEQFF. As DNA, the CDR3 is TGTGCCAGCAGTTTAGAACAGGGGGCAGACAATGAGCAGTTCTTC.

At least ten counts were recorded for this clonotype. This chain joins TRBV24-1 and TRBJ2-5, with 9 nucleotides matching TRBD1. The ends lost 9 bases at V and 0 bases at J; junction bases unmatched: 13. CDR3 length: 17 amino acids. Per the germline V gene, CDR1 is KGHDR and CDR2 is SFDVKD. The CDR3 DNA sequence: TGTGCCACCTCGAAAGGAAGGGACAGGGCGAACCAAGAGACCCAGTACTTC. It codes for CATSKGRDRANQETQYF.

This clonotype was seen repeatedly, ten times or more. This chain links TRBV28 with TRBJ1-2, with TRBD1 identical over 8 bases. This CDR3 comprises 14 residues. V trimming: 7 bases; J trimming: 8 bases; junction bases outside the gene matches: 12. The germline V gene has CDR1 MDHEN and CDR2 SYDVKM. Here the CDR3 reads CASKTPTGEFGYTF. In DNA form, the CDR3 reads TGTGCCAGCAAGACCCCGACAGGGGAATTCGGCTACACCTTC.

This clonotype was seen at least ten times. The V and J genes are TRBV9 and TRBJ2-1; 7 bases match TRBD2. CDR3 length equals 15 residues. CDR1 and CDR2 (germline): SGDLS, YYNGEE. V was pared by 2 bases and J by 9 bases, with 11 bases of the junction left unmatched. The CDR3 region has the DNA TGTGCCAGCAGCGTCCGGGACTATACCCCCGGTGAGCAGTTCTTC. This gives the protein CASSVRDYTPGEQFF.

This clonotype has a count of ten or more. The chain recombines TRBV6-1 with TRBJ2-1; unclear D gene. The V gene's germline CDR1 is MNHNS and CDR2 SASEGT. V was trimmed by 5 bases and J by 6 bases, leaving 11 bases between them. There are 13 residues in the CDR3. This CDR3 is CASSPVEANEQFF. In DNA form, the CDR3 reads TGTGCCAGCAGTCCTGTAGAAGCCAATGAGCAGTTCTTC.

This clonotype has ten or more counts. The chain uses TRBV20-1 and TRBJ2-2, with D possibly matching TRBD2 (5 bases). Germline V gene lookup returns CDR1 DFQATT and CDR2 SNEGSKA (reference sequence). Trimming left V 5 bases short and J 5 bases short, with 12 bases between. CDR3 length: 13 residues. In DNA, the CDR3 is TGCAGTGCTTACGGGGTGCTTACCGGGGAGCTGTTTTTT. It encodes CSAYGVLTGELFF.

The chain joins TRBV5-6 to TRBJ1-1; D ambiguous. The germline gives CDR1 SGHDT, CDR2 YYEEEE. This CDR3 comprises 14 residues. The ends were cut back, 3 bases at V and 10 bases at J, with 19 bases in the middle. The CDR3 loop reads CASSSEGQLRRAFF. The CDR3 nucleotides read TGTGCCAGCAGCTCAGAGGGCCAACTGAGGAGAGCTTTCTTT.

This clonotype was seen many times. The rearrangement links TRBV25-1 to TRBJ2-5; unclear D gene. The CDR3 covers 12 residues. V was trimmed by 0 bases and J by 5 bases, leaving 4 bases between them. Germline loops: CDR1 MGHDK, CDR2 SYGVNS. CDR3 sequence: CASSEYLETQYF. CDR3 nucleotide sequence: TGTGCCAGCAGTGAATATTTGGAGACCCAGTACTTC.

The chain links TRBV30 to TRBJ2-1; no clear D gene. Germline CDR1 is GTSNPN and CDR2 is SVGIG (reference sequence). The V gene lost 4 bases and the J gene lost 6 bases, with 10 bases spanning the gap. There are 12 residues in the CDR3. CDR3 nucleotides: TGTGCCTGGATAGAGAGGCCCAATGAGCAGTTCTTC. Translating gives CAWIERPNEQFF.

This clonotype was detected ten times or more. CDR3 in amino acids: CASSPRDWEEYQPQHF. CDR3 sequence (DNA): TGTGCCAGCAGCCCGCGCGACTGGGAAGAGTATCAGCCCCAGCATTTT. The chain uses TRBV12-3 or TRBV12-4 and TRBJ1-5; the D is unclear. V was cut by 6 bases and J by 5 bases, with 20 bases left in between. This CDR3 spans 16 amino acids.